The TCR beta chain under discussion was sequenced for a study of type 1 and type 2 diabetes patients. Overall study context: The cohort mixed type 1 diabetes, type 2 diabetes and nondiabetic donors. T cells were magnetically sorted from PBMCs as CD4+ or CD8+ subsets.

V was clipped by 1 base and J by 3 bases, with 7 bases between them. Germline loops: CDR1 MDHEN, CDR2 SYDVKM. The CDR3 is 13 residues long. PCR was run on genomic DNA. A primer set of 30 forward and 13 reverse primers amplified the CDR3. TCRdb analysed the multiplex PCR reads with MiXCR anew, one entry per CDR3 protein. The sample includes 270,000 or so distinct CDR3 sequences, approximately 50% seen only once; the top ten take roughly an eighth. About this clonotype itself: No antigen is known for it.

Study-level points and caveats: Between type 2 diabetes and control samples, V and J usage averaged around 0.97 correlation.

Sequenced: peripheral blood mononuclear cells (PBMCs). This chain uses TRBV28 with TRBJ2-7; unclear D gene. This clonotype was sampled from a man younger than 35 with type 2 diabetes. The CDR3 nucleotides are TGTGCCAGCAGTTTATCTCAGGACTACGAGCAGTACTTC. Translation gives CASSLSQDYEQYF.